This T cell receptor beta chain was observed in a study of OX40 agonist ivuxolimab in advanced cancers. Study-level background: One patient with hepatocellular carcinoma and two with cutaneous melanoma, three in all, had partial responses.

The method was immunoSEQ multiplex PCR; TCRdb's version includes in-frame clones alone and lacks a portion of them. The table records over 10,000 clones, 67% of them present only once. CDR3 length equals 13 residues. The J segment lost 3 bases and the V segment lost 5 bases, leaving 5 bases of the junction unmatched. Looked up from germline, CDR1 is SQVTM and CDR2 is ANQGSEA. The V gene is TRBV29-1, the J gene TRBJ1-2, with TRBD1 matching 8 bases. The source of this sequence is an adult with an advanced solid tumor such as melanoma, head and neck, liver or kidney cancer. This sample comprised CD4+ or CD8+ T cells sorted from blood, obtained in a trial of the OX40 agonist ivuxolimab. The CDR3 DNA reads TGCAGCGTTCGGACAGGGTCCGACTATGGCTACACCTTC. Protein product: CSVRTGSDYGYTF.